This T cell receptor beta chain was captured by sequencing in a study of blood T cell repertoires in COVID-19. Source study methods: From reference gene primer amplification, estimates of nucleated cell counts were derived. Clones were sequenced by immunoSEQ multiplex PCR, and TCRdb holds only the in-frame ones, with some missing. That table gives V, J and clone size, and the DNA gave D and trimming. In the table there are approximately 100,000 clones, more than 70% of which are singletons. The TCR was taken from an elderly woman in a cohort sampled during active COVID-19. Sequences were obtained from peripheral blood.

CDR3 region: CASSLLQGTGYGYTF. CDR3 bases: TGTGCCAGCAGTTTACTCCAAGGGACAGGGTATGGCTACACCTTC. This chain uses TRBV27 with TRBJ1-2; 9 bases fit TRBD1. The CDR3 totals 15 residues. Germline V CDR1 and CDR2: MNHEY, SMNVEV (reference sequence). Trimming removed 2 bases from V and 5 bases from J; junction bases left unmatched: 6.